This T cell receptor (beta chain) was identified during a study of blood T cell repertoires in COVID-19. Study information: Material from acute and convalescent COVID-19 was sourced from the United States, Italy and Spain. From T cells, B-cell-depleted T cells, or PBMCs came the material, which was cDNA or gDNA.

Per the authors' pipeline: The assay estimated nucleated cells by amplifying reference gene primers. Produced via immunoSEQ multiplex PCR; TCRdb's table is partial and in-frame only. That table furnishes V, J and clone size, whereas the DNA furnished D and trimming. The repertoire includes 200,000 or so clones, roughly 87% of them detected once, and 1.9% sits in the top ten. The germline V gene has CDR1 SNHLY and CDR2 FYNNEI. Trimming stripped 5 bases from V and 8 bases from J, with 9 bases between. The CDR3 totals 11 residues. This receptor was taken from a man aged 35 to 55 with active or convalescent COVID-19. This chain joins TRBV2 and TRBJ1-1; D ambiguous. The sequenced sample was peripheral blood. CDR3 sequence (DNA): TGTGCCAGCAGTTTGAGGTCCGAAGCTTTCTTT. It yields the protein CASSLRSEAFF.